A single sample gave rise to the 24 T cell receptor beta chains below, sequenced in a study of blood T cell repertoires in COVID-19. The assay was immunoSEQ multiplex PCR, and TCRdb's table has in-frame clones only and misses some. The table includes over 10,000 clones, approximately 80% detected once. Material for sequencing was peripheral blood. These receptors all stem from a man aged 80 or over with acute or convalescent COVID-19.

V usage is TRBV9 and J usage is TRBJ2-1, with TRBD2 identical over 8 bases. The CDR3 totals 21 residues. J gave up 1 base and V 4 bases, and 22 bases lay outside the gene matches. Germline CDR1 and CDR2: SGDLS and YYNGEE. The CDR3 loop reads CASSFPTGGGPVSYSYNEQFF. CDR3 nucleotides: TGTGCCAGCAGCTTCCCGACTGGCGGGGGGCCCGTCAGCTATTCCTACAATGAGCAGTTCTTC.

The chain has TRBV13 and TRBJ2-1, with a tentative D call TRBD2 (6 bases). CDR3 length: 16 amino acids. Germline CDR1 and CDR2: PRHDT and FYEKMQ (reference sequence). The V gene lost 5 bases and the J gene lost 1 base, with 15 bases spanning the gap. CDR3 nucleotides: TGTGCCAGCAGCCGGGATGGGGACTCATCCTACAATGAGCAGTTCTTC. Translated, it gives CASSRDGDSSYNEQFF. The full variable domain, rest sourced from reference TRBV13 and TRBJ2-1, is AAGVIQSPRHLIKEKRETATLKCYPIPRHDTVYWYQQGPGQDPQFLISFYEKMQSDKGSIPDRFSAQQFSDYHSELNMSSLELGDSALYFCASSRDGDSSYNEQFFGPGTRLTVL.

This clone was recorded only once. The chain couples TRBV19 to TRBJ1-5; D might be TRBD1 (5 bases). V was trimmed by 6 bases and J by 5 bases, leaving 14 bases between them. The CDR3 runs to 14 residues. In germline, CDR1 is LNHDA, CDR2 SQIVND (reference sequence). Written as DNA, the CDR3 is TGTGCCAGTAGATTTCACGGGGGGGATCAGCCCCAGCATTTT. Amino acids: CASRFHGGDQPQHF.

The rearrangement links TRBV28 to TRBJ2-7, with 8 positions matching TRBD1. V shed 3 bases, J shed 3 bases, and the junction held 7 bases outside the gene matches. Germline loops: CDR1 MDHEN, CDR2 SYDVKM. The length of the CDR3 is 15 residues. CDR3 sequence reads: CASSFRDRLNYEQYF. The CDR3 DNA reads TGTGCCAGCAGTTTTCGGGACAGGTTAAACTACGAGCAGTACTTC.

The chain carries TRBV7-2 and TRBJ1-5; D gene unclear. CDR1 SGHTA and CDR2 FQGNSA come from the germline V gene. The V and J ends lost 1 base and 3 bases respectively, with 7 bases between them. The CDR3 spans 14 residues. The CDR3 region has the DNA TGTGCCAGCAGCTTAGGAGGCTTCAATCAGCCCCAGCATTTT. Its translation: CASSLGGFNQPQHF. The whole variable domain, filled in from reference TRBV7-2 and TRBJ1-5, reads GAGVSQSPSNKVTEKGKDVELRCDPISGHTALYWYRQSLGQGLEFLIYFQGNSAPDKSGLPSDRFSAERTGGSVSTLTIQRTQQEDSAVYLCASSLGGFNQPQHFGDGTRLSIL.

V usage is TRBV6-2 or TRBV6-3 and J usage is TRBJ2-1, with 11 bases identical to TRBD1. CDR1 is MNHEY and CDR2 is SVGEGT in the germline V gene. Unmatched junction bases numbered 6, after V lost 5 bases and J lost 3 bases. The CDR3 contains 16 residues. CDR3 sequence: CASSGAGTGGYNEQFF. Written as DNA, the CDR3 is TGTGCCAGCAGTGGGGCCGGGACAGGGGGCTACAATGAGCAGTTCTTC.

The V call is TRBV15, the J call TRBJ1-5; no clear D gene. The V end lost 0 bases, the J end lost 9 bases, and 12 bases lay between the germline ends. CDR3 length: 14 amino acids. Per the germline V gene, CDR1 is LNHNV and CDR2 is YYDKDF (reference sequence). This CDR3 is CATSRDKGGGPQHF. The CDR3, as DNA: TGTGCCACCAGCAGAGATAAGGGAGGAGGGCCCCAGCATTTT.

The V gene is TRBV27, the J gene TRBJ1-2, with D unresolved. Germline V gene lookup returns CDR1 MNHEY and CDR2 SMNVEV (reference sequence). Trimming took off 2 bases at V and 7 bases at J, with 11 bases between the two ends. CDR3 length: 13 residues. The CDR3 nucleotides read TGTGCCAGCAGTTTAACTGGGGAGGCTGGCTACACCTTC. Translation gives CASSLTGEAGYTF.

The chain couples TRBV2 to TRBJ2-7, with D perhaps matching TRBD2 (6 bases). The length of the CDR3 is 14 residues. V was clipped by 4 bases and J by 2 bases, with 12 bases between them. Germline loops: CDR1 SNHLY, CDR2 FYNNEI. The DNA for the CDR3 is TGTGCCAGCAGTGTCGGAGGGGCGACCTACGAGCAGTACTTC. Translated, it gives CASSVGGATYEQYF.

The genes are TRBV6-5 and TRBJ2-7, with TRBD2 as a possible D gene (6 bases). Trimming stripped 10 bases from V and 0 bases from J, with 16 bases between. CDR1 and CDR2 from the germline V gene are MNHEY and SVGAGI. This CDR3 has 14 residues. The CDR3 sequence: CAMPSPLASYEQYF. The DNA of the CDR3 is TGTGCCATGCCTTCCCCACTAGCCTCCTACGAGCAGTACTTC.

DNA of the CDR3: TGTGCCAGCAGCTTCGACAGGGGGCTTCTGTTCGGCTATGGCTACACCTTC. Amino acids: CASSFDRGLLFGYGYTF. V and J are TRBV11-2 and TRBJ1-2, with 10 bases matching TRBD1. CDR1 and CDR2 from the germline V gene are SGHAT and FQNNGV. CDR3 size: 17 residues. With V trimmed by 3 bases and J by 4 bases, 11 bases remained unmatched.

The count of this clone is one. V gene TRBV7-9 combines with J gene TRBJ2-1, with TRBD2 matching over 12 bases. The CDR3 extends over 15 amino acids. Germline V gene data show CDR1 as SEHNR and CDR2 as FQNEAQ (reference sequence). Germline trimming cut 3 bases from V and 9 bases from J; bases unmatched to any gene: 6. The CDR3 sequence: CASSFSSGGAAEQFF. In nucleotides, the CDR3 is TGTGCCAGCAGCTTCTCTAGCGGGGGGGCCGCTGAGCAGTTCTTC.

The DNA for the CDR3 is TGTGCCAGCAGCTTACCTAACAGGGGAAAGACCGGGGAGCTGTTTTTT. Amino acids: CASSLPNRGKTGELFF. The rearrangement joins TRBV7-9 to TRBJ2-2, with 7 bases identical to TRBD1. Germline CDR1 SEHNR, CDR2 FQNEAQ (reference sequence). The CDR3 consists of 16 residues. V was pared by 2 bases and J by 5 bases, with 8 bases of the junction left unmatched.

The J gene is TRBJ2-3, the V gene TRBV7-9, with TRBD2 matching 15 bases. Germline CDR1 reads SEHNR; CDR2 reads FQNEAQ (reference sequence). This CDR3 is 17 amino acids long. Losses at the gene ends were 5 bases for V and 1 base for J; bases not matched to a gene: 4. DNA of the CDR3: TGTGCCAGCAGCCGGACTAGCGGGGGGGCGGGCACAGATACGCAGTATTTT. It translates to CASSRTSGGAGTDTQYF.

This sequence joins TRBV13 and TRBJ2-3; D might be TRBD1 (6 bases). Germline CDR1 and CDR2: PRHDT and FYEKMQ (reference sequence). The CDR3 sequence is 14 residues long. Trimming took 5 bases from V and 4 from J, leaving 13 bases between them. CDR3 region: CASSLTGPPDTQYF. DNA for the CDR3: TGTGCCAGCAGCCTTACAGGGCCCCCAGATACGCAGTATTTT.

The genes are TRBV29-1 and TRBJ1-5; D perhaps matches TRBD1 (5 bases). CDR3 length: 12 residues. Trimming cost V 6 bases and J 6 bases, with 12 bases left between them. In germline, CDR1 is SQVTM, CDR2 ANQGSEA. The CDR3 DNA follows: TGCAGCGTGGCGGGGGACGGTCAGCCCCAGCATTTT. Translated, it gives CSVAGDGQPQHF.

The chain recombines TRBV9 with TRBJ2-1; 8 nucleotides line up with TRBD1. V shed 3 bases, J shed 2 bases, and the junction held 4 bases outside the gene matches. CDR3 length: 15 amino acids. Germline assignment: CDR1 SGDLS and CDR2 YYNGEE. The CDR3 region is CASSAGQGPYNEQFF. CDR3 DNA sequence: TGTGCCAGCAGCGCCGGACAGGGACCCTACAATGAGCAGTTCTTC.

The chain is built from TRBV18 and TRBJ2-5; 7 bases align to TRBD1. The CDR3 contains 17 residues. The ends lost 0 bases at V and 3 bases at J; junction bases unmatched: 10. Germline V gives CDR1 KGHSH, CDR2 LQKENI. The CDR3 coding sequence is TGTGCCAGCTCACCACCAATGGGGACAGACCGAAAAGAGACCCAGTACTTC. The encoded protein is CASSPPMGTDRKETQYF. Drawing the rest from reference TRBV18 and TRBJ2-5, the complete variable domain is NAGVMQNPRHLVRRRGQEARLRCSPMKGHSHVYWYRQLPEEGLKFMVYLQKENIIDESGMPKERFSAEFPKEGPSILRIQQVVRGDSAAYFCASSPPMGTDRKETQYFGPGTRLLVL.

This chain links TRBV28 with TRBJ2-1; tentatively, D is TRBD2 (5 bases). There are 15 residues in the CDR3. The V and J ends lost 2 bases and 6 bases respectively, with 14 bases between them. The V gene's germline CDR1 is MDHEN and CDR2 SYDVKM. DNA of the CDR3: TGTGCCAGCAGTTTAAAATCCGGGGTACGCAATGAGCAGTTCTTC. Protein product: CASSLKSGVRNEQFF. Together with reference TRBV28 and TRBJ2-1, the CDR3 gives the full variable domain: DVKVTQSSRYLVKRTGEKVFLECVQDMDHENMFWYRQDPGLGLRLIYFSYDVKMKEKGDIPEGYSVSREKKERFSLILESASTNQTSMYLCASSLKSGVRNEQFFGPGTRLTVL.

The V call is TRBV5-1, the J call TRBJ1-6, with a tentative D call TRBD1 (6 bases). The CDR3 extends over 17 amino acids. Trimming pared 0 bases from V and 11 bases from J, leaving 21 bases between. CDR1 and CDR2 (germline): SGHRS, YFSETQ. DNA of the CDR3: TGCGCCAGCAGCTTGGAGCCGACAGGAAATTTGGTCACACCCCTCCACTTT. It codes for CASSLEPTGNLVTPLHF.

The V call is TRBV29-1, the J call TRBJ2-2; D is unresolved. V was trimmed by 3 bases and J by 6 bases, leaving 14 bases between them. CDR3 length equals 14 residues. From germline, CDR1 is SQVTM and CDR2 ANQGSEA. CDR3 coding DNA: TGCAGCGTTGAGTTAATTGCTAGTCCCGGGGAGCTGTTTTTT. Amino acids: CSVELIASPGELFF.

CDR3 residues: CASDRGTLDEQFF. CDR3 coding DNA: TGTGCCAGCGACAGGGGGACTTTGGATGAGCAGTTCTTC. The chain links TRBV7-2 to TRBJ2-1; the match to TRBD1 covers 9 bases. The length of the CDR3 is 13 residues. Germline CDR1 and CDR2: SGHTA and FQGNSA. V lost 8 bases, J lost 8 bases, and 7 bases stayed unmatched.

V gene TRBV21-1 combines with J gene TRBJ2-1; the DNA was not compared with TRBD1, the D call given in the table. TRBV21-1 is designated a pseudogene. The CDR3 is made up of 15 amino acids. CDR3 sequence reads: CASSNRTGKHNEQFF. Here the CDR3 DNA reads TGTGCCAGCAGCAACAGGACAGGGAAACACAATGAGCAGTTCTTC.

This chain joins TRBV20-1 and TRBJ1-2; D unresolved. V lost 3 bases and J 8 bases, leaving 13 bases between the germline ends. CDR3 size: 12 residues. CDR1 is DFQATT, CDR2 SNEGSKA, per germline (reference sequence). CDR3 nucleotide sequence: TGCAGTGCTAGTGGGCACGTTGGCGGCTACACCTTC. This translates into CSASGHVGGYTF.